Listed below are T cell receptor beta chains from one sample, sequenced in a study of CD8 T cells in ankylosing spondylitis. One entry per CDR3 protein results from TCRdb running MiXCR on the 5' RACE reads. Here the sample spans about 540,000 distinct CDR3 sequences, roughly 12% being singletons. Sequenced input: blood, either unsorted or a sorted T cell fraction (not recorded which). The receptor set was obtained from a male donor with ankylosing spondylitis. The conserved cysteine and the conserved F or W are not part of the CDR3 here.

CDR3	V
ASSNRQIMNTEAF	TRBV5-8
ASSPQGGVGDTQY	TRBV5-1
ASSPPEPGLPF	TRBV28
ASSLEAGEAGELF	TRBV3-1
ASSYLAGDGELF	TRBV9
SVTGGSYGYT	TRBV29-1
ATSDPWSKQY	TRBV24-1
ASSLAGGTMDEKLF	TRBV5-1
ASSGTGRGTEAF	TRBV25-1
ASSFTSGSFGEQF	TRBV5-1
SAEVSGRVSYEQY	TRBV20-1
ATSPLGTAPDTQY	TRBV4-1
ASSLNSGANFLT	TRBV7-9
ATSDLDRGNEQF	TRBV24-1
ASSSQGVGGNEQF	TRBV12-3/TRBV12-4
SARDHGAGGIEETQY	TRBV20-1
ASTAYTYEQY	TRBV2
ASSLELGQPQH	TRBV11-2
ASSLSGRGSNQPQH	TRBV4-1
ASSMPAGVTTDTQY	TRBV19
ASRPDRAGYT	TRBV12-3/TRBV12-4
ASSYSGGGRYGYT	TRBV6-5
ASSSRRADEQF	TRBV7-2
ASSQGASVQSYGYT	TRBV3-1
SARGTLNQPQH	TRBV20-1
SAPWTGPYNEQF	TRBV20-1
ASSPGASTDTQY	TRBV5-1
ASSFGFRSETQY	TRBV11-2
ASSLAGEIGEQF	TRBV10-1
ASSPTMNTEAF	TRBV7-2
TGRVRGKNIQY	TRBV20-1
ASSPIPGGVATEAF	TRBV7-6
ASSLASEQF	TRBV12-3/TRBV12-4
SVAGGGDTEAF	TRBV29-1
ASSWAAQGETQY	TRBV12-3/TRBV12-4
SARSTGFLVTNEKLF	TRBV20-1
ASSLEGRGVQPQH	TRBV5-6
ASSLAGVANEQF	TRBV11-2
ATEYAMNTEAF	TRBV10-3
SADEGRWVDTEAF	TRBV20-1
ASSPGIWGYGYT	TRBV5-6
ASSPTPSRSTDTQY	TRBV7-9
SASPGEREQY	TRBV20-1
ASSYRQGLYGYT	TRBV12-3/TRBV12-4
ASRLAGGPDTQY	TRBV6-2/TRBV6-3
ASSPGGVSRGGTQY	TRBV7-2
ASSRDPGAGELF	TRBV6-1
ASSQDGTSVEKLF	TRBV4-1
ASSYGQGNQPQH	TRBV6-5
ASSFTEETQY	TRBV5-1